This is a list of T cell receptor beta chains from one sample in a study of radiation and T cells in renal cell carcinoma. The method was immunoSEQ multiplex PCR; TCRdb's version includes in-frame clones alone and lacks a portion of them. In the table there are some 120,000 clones, 75% to 90% of which are singletons. Specimen: blood, collected from a patient whose treatment included radiotherapy and nephrectomy. The source of these receptors is an older woman with renal cell carcinoma. CDR3s include the opening cysteine and the closing phenylalanine or tryptophan. The order of the fields is V gene, J gene, clone size, D gene, CDR3 DNA, CDR3 protein. D genes are given only for firm matches. Size values are once, few and many counts, or a class for expanded clones, and some rows have none.

TRBV6-1	TRBJ2-5	NA	NA	TGTGCCAGCATGAACCATCCGGGGACCCAGTACTTC	CASMNHPGTQYF
TRBV29-1	TRBJ1-2	medium-sized	NA	TGCAGCGTTGGGGGTGGCTACACCTTC	CSVGGGYTF
TRBV28	TRBJ2-5	NA	NA	TGTGCCAGCAGCCTAGGGACACCCGGAGAGACCCAGTACTTC	CASSLGTPGETQYF
TRBV19	TRBJ2-2	NA	NA	TGTGCCAGTAGTATTACGGTCACCGGGGAGCTGTTTTTT	CASSITVTGELFF
TRBV9	TRBJ2-1	NA	TRBD2	TGTGCCAGCAGATTTGGGGCTAGCGGGAGGGATGAGCAGTTCTTC	CASRFGASGRDEQFF
TRBV28	TRBJ2-2	NA	TRBD2	TGTGCCAGCACCTCTAGCGGGAGGTTACTTTGGTCCGGGGAGCTGTTTTTT	CASTSSGRLLWSGELFF
TRBV28	TRBJ1-1	NA	NA	TGTGCCAGCGGGTCCGGGGGGAGCACTGAAGCTTTCTTT	CASGSGGSTEAFF
TRBV6-5	TRBJ1-6	few	NA	TGTGCCACCGGAACAGGGTCGAGTTCACCCCTCCACTTT	CATGTGSSSPLHF
TRBV28	TRBJ1-4	NA	NA	TGTGCCAGCAGTTTTTATCTGGGGAAACTGTTTTTT	CASSFYLGKLFF
TRBV4-3	TRBJ2-5	once	NA	TGCGCCAGCAGCCAAGATTTGCAGGGACAAGAGACCCAGTACTTC	CASSQDLQGQETQYF
TRBV6-1	TRBJ2-7	NA	TRBD2	TGTGCCAGCAGTGAAGCGCGGGGGTTACTATACTACGAGCAGTACTTC	CASSEARGLLYYEQYF
TRBV4-1	TRBJ2-5	NA	NA	TGCGCCAGCAGCCCCTTTGGAGGGCCAGGGATGGAGACCCAGTACTTC	CASSPFGGPGMETQYF
TRBV5-1	TRBJ1-1	NA	NA	TGCGCCAGCAGCTCCTACCGAGGGAACACTGAAGCTTTCTTT	CASSSYRGNTEAFF
TRBV18	TRBJ1-3	few	NA	TGTGCCAGCTCACCATATTCGGGCTCTGGAAACACCATATATTTT	CASSPYSGSGNTIYF
TRBV6-1	TRBJ2-1	NA	NA	TGTGCCAGCAGTGACCCTGGTTGGACCCCCGACGGGAATGAGCAGTTCTTC	CASSDPGWTPDGNEQFF
TRBV5-1	TRBJ2-2	NA	NA	TGCGCCAGCGGGAGACAGTCGAACACCGGGGAGCTGTTTTTT	CASGRQSNTGELFF
TRBV7-3	TRBJ2-5	NA	NA	TGTGCCAGCAGCTTACGGCCCGGCGGGGCCCAGTACTTC	CASSLRPGGAQYF
TRBV2	TRBJ2-2	NA	NA	TGTGCCAGCGTGGAGGGTTCGAACACCGGGGAGCTGTTTTTT	CASVEGSNTGELFF
TRBV18	TRBJ2-6	NA	NA	TGTGCCAGCTCACAGGGGCCTTACTCTGGGGCCAATGTCCTGACTTTC	CASSQGPYSGANVLTF
TRBV6-5	TRBJ1-1	NA	TRBD1	TGTGCCAGCGAACAGGGGCGCATGAACACTGAAGCTTTCTTT	CASEQGRMNTEAFF
TRBV5-8	TRBJ1-4	NA	TRBD1	TGTGCCAGCAGCTTTGGACAGGGGGCGCTTTCTAATGAAAAACTGTTTTTT	CASSFGQGALSNEKLFF
TRBV5-6	TRBJ2-5	once	TRBD2	TGTGCCAGCAGCTTCACTAGCGGCCAAGAGACCCAGTACTTC	CASSFTSGQETQYF
TRBV5-4	TRBJ1-1	few	NA	TGTGCCAGCAGCAGCCCAGGGAGGCGCACTGAAGCTTTCTTT	CASSSPGRRTEAFF
TRBV7-9	TRBJ1-2	NA	TRBD1	TGTGCCAGCAGCTTTAGGGGACAGGGGGACTATGGCTACACCTTC	CASSFRGQGDYGYTF
TRBV7-9	TRBJ1-4	NA	NA	TGTGCCAGCAGCTTAGACGGCAGGGTTAATGAAAAACTGTTTTTT	CASSLDGRVNEKLFF
TRBV19	TRBJ1-5	NA	NA	TGTGCCAGTAGTATAGGGGCAGGGAATCAGCCCCAGCATTTT	CASSIGAGNQPQHF
TRBV4-1	TRBJ1-1	NA	TRBD1	TGCGCCAGCAGCCTTTCGGACAGGGCGGACATTGAAGCTTTCTTT	CASSLSDRADIEAFF
TRBV19	TRBJ2-2	NA	NA	TGTGCCAGTAGTACAACATACCGGACAGGGAGGGACACCGGGGAGCTGTTTTTT	CASSTTYRTGRDTGELFF
TRBV28	TRBJ2-7	NA	TRBD1	TGTGCCAGCACCTGGGGGACAGGGAGATCCGGCGAGCAGTACTTC	CASTWGTGRSGEQYF
TRBV30	TRBJ2-7	once	NA	TGTGCCTGGAGTGGGTCTAGCGTAAACGAGCAGTACTTC	CAWSGSSVNEQYF
TRBV15	TRBJ1-2	few	NA	TGTGCCACCAGCCCCGGGAGAGATAACTATGGCTACACCTTC	CATSPGRDNYGYTF
TRBV7-6	TRBJ2-7	NA	TRBD2	TGTGCCAGCAGCTCACTAGCGGGGAACTCCTACGAGCAGTACTTC	CASSSLAGNSYEQYF
TRBV10-3	TRBJ2-5	NA	TRBD2	TGTGCCATCAGTGAGCCGACTAGCGCGGAGACCCAGTACTTC	CAISEPTSAETQYF
TRBV6-5	TRBJ1-1	NA	NA	TGTGCCAGCAGTTACGCGGAGAACACTGAAGCTTTCTTT	CASSYAENTEAFF
TRBV6-5	TRBJ1-3	NA	NA	TGTGCCGCGGGGTTTCCCTCTGGAAACACCATATATTTT	CAAGFPSGNTIYF